The rows below give T cell receptor beta chains drawn from one sample of a study of blood T cell repertoires in COVID-19. Some clones are missing from TCRdb's copy, which holds only in-frame ones; the method was immunoSEQ multiplex PCR. The repertoire holds about 80,000 clones, with roughly 80% as singletons. The sequencing input was peripheral blood. These TCRs come from a woman of 80 years or more with acute or convalescent COVID-19. The CDR3 runs from the conserved cysteine through the conserved F or W. D genes are given only for firm matches. Where a row states a size, it is once, few, many or the class of an expanded clone; other rows omit it.

CDR3,DNA,size,J,length,D,V
CASSYPGRAYEQYF,TGTGCCAGCAGCTACCCGGGCAGGGCCTACGAGCAGTACTTC,-,TRBJ2-7,14,-,TRBV5-4
CASRTGGAEAFF,TGTGCCAGCAGAACAGGGGGCGCTGAAGCTTTCTTT,-,TRBJ1-1,12,TRBD1,TRBV12-3/TRBV12-4
CASSLHGTGDSEKLFF,TGTGCCAGCAGCCTCCACGGAACAGGGGACTCTGAAAAACTGTTTTTT,-,TRBJ1-4,16,TRBD1,TRBV3-1/TRBV3-2
CATSARTGNIQYF,TGTGCCACCAGCGCGAGAACGGGTAACATTCAGTACTTC,few,TRBJ2-4,13,-,TRBV24-1
CASVGDRGIGYTF,TGTGCCAGCGTAGGGGACAGGGGAATTGGCTACACCTTC,-,TRBJ1-2,13,TRBD1,TRBV7-2
CASSLGASGGRGGELFF,TGTGCCAGCAGTTTAGGGGCTAGCGGGGGGCGAGGCGGGGAGCTGTTTTTT,-,TRBJ2-2,17,TRBD2,TRBV27
CASQDRGTTEAFF,TGTGCCAGTCAAGACAGGGGTACCACTGAAGCTTTCTTT,-,TRBJ1-1,13,TRBD1,TRBV19
CASSLVRLLTYNEQFF,TGTGCCAGCAGCTTAGTAAGACTACTGACCTACAATGAGCAGTTCTTC,-,TRBJ2-1,16,-,TRBV7-2
CASRSGTSGGETQYF,TGTGCCAGCAGGTCCGGGACTAGCGGGGGAGAGACCCAGTACTTC,-,TRBJ2-5,15,TRBD2,TRBV6-5
CASSQEIGSEAFF,TGCGCCAGCAGCCAAGAGATTGGCAGTGAAGCTTTCTTT,-,TRBJ1-1,13,-,TRBV4-3
CASSLVGADTEAFF,TGTGCCAGCAGCTTAGTAGGGGCGGATACTGAAGCTTTCTTT,-,TRBJ1-1,14,-,TRBV11-3
CASSRGTEAFF,TGTGCCAGCAGTCGAGGGACTGAAGCTTTCTTT,few,TRBJ1-1,11,-,TRBV5-6
CASSVGAWSSYEQYF,TGTGCCAGCAGCGTAGGTGCCTGGAGCTCCTACGAGCAGTACTTC,-,TRBJ2-7,15,-,TRBV9
CAWTIQGAGETQYF,TGTGCCTGGACAATACAGGGGGCCGGAGAGACCCAGTACTTC,-,TRBJ2-5,14,TRBD1,TRBV30
CASSPTVGGPSNEQFF,TGTGCCAGCAGTCCCACCGTCGGGGGGCCTAGTAATGAGCAGTTCTTC,-,TRBJ2-1,16,-,TRBV6-2/TRBV6-3
CASSPPGQGLYEQYF,TGTGCCAGCTCACCACCGGGACAGGGACTCTACGAGCAGTACTTC,-,TRBJ2-7,15,TRBD1,TRBV18
CAISRGLAGGASSYNEQFF,TGTGCCATCAGCCGGGGACTAGCGGGGGGAGCGAGCTCCTACAATGAGCAGTTCTTC,once,TRBJ2-1,19,TRBD2,TRBV10-3
CASSPRTSGDAGETQYF,TGTGCCAGTAGTCCCAGGACTAGCGGGGACGCGGGAGAGACCCAGTACTTC,few,TRBJ2-5,17,TRBD2,TRBV19
CASSSRERGSYNEQFF,TGTGCCAGCAGCTCTCGTGAAAGGGGCTCCTACAATGAGCAGTTCTTC,-,TRBJ2-1,16,-,TRBV7-3
CSALTDSSYNEQFF,TGCAGCGCCCTGACAGATAGCTCCTACAATGAGCAGTTCTTC,-,TRBJ2-1,14,-,TRBV29-1
CASSLDRSTGAGNTIYF,TGTGCCAGCAGCTTAGATCGGTCGACAGGGGCTGGAAACACCATATATTTT,few,TRBJ1-3,17,TRBD1,TRBV11-3
CASSSGGGGYTF,TGTGCCAGCAGCTCCGGAGGAGGAGGCTACACCTTC,-,TRBJ1-2,12,-,TRBV6-6
CASTQGQGADEAFF,TGCGCCAGCACGCAAGGACAGGGGGCGGATGAAGCTTTCTTT,-,TRBJ1-1,14,TRBD1,TRBV10-1
CASSSDRPSGANVLTF,TGTGCCAGCAGCTCCGACAGGCCCTCTGGGGCCAACGTCCTGACTTTC,-,TRBJ2-6,16,-,TRBV11-2
CASSLGRQVTEQYF,TGTGCCAGCAGCTTAGGGCGACAGGTTACGGAGCAGTACTTC,-,TRBJ2-7,14,-,TRBV7-2
CASSFHKTASYNEQFF,TGTGCCAGCAGCTTTCATAAGACAGCCTCCTACAATGAGCAGTTCTTC,few,TRBJ2-1,16,-,TRBV7-3
CASTTWLTDTQYF,TGTGCCAGCACGACTTGGCTAACAGATACGCAGTATTTT,-,TRBJ2-3,13,-,TRBV27
CASSQISADTQYF,TGTGCCAGCAGCCAAATCTCTGCAGATACGCAGTATTTT,-,TRBJ2-3,13,-,TRBV14
CASSSGASGNTIYF,TGTGCCAGCAGCTCAGGGGCCTCTGGAAACACCATATATTTT,few,TRBJ1-3,14,-,TRBV11-3
CASSFFLSTEAFF,TGTGCCAGCAGTTTTTTCCTGAGCACTGAAGCTTTCTTT,once,TRBJ1-1,13,-,TRBV12-3/TRBV12-4
CATSESGGHQETQYF,TGTGCCACCAGTGAATCGGGGGGCCACCAAGAGACCCAGTACTTC,few,TRBJ2-5,15,-,TRBV24-1
CASSLLAGRGTDTQYF,TGTGCCAGCAGCCTGCTAGCGGGCCGTGGCACAGATACGCAGTATTTT,-,TRBJ2-3,16,TRBD2,TRBV3-1/TRBV3-2
CASSVASRLYSNQPQHF,TGTGCCAGCAGTGTGGCAAGTCGACTCTACAGCAATCAGCCCCAGCATTTT,-,TRBJ1-5,17,-,TRBV6-1
CACGTGGMYEQYF,TGTGCCTGCGGGACAGGGGGCATGTACGAGCAGTACTTC,-,TRBJ2-7,13,TRBD1,TRBV30
CASSQGLAGAYYGYTF,TGTGCCAGCAGCCAAGGACTCGCAGGGGCCTACTATGGCTACACCTTC,-,TRBJ1-2,16,-,TRBV3-1/TRBV3-2
CATSRDLTGAYEQYF,TGTGCCACCAGCAGAGATCTTACGGGGGCCTACGAGCAGTACTTC,-,TRBJ2-7,15,-,TRBV15
CASDRQGRHEQYF,TGTGCCAGCGATAGACAGGGTCGCCACGAGCAGTACTTC,-,TRBJ2-7,13,TRBD1,TRBV5-8
CASSELGANYGYTF,TGTGCCAGCAGTGAATTGGGGGCCAACTATGGCTACACCTTC,-,TRBJ1-2,14,-,TRBV6-1
CASSSPVAQYF,TGTGCCAGCAGCTCCCCTGTTGCGCAGTATTTT,-,TRBJ2-3,11,-,TRBV7-2